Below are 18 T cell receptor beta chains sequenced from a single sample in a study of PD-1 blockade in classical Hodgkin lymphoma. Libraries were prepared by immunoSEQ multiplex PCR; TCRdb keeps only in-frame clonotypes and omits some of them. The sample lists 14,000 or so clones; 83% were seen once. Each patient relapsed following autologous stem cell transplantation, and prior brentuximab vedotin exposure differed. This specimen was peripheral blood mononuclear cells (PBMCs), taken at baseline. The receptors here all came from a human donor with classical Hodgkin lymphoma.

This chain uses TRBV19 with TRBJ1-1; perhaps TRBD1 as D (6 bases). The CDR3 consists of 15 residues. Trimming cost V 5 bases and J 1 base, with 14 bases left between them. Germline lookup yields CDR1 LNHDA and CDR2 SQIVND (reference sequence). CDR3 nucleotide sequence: TGTGCCAGTAGTCGAATCGACAGGCAGAACACTGAAGCTTTCTTT. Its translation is CASSRIDRQNTEAFF.

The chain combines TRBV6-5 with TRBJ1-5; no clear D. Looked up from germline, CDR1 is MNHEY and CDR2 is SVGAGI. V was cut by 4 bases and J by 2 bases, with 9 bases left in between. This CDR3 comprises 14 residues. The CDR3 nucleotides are TGTGCCAGCAGTTTGACGGTCGGCAATCAGCCCCAGCATTTT. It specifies CASSLTVGNQPQHF.

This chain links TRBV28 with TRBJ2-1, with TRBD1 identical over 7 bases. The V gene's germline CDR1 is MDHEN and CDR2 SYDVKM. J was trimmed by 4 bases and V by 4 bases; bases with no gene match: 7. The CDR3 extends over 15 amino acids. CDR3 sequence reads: CASSYPGQIYNEQFF. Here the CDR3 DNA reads TGTGCCAGCAGTTATCCGGGACAGATTTACAATGAGCAGTTCTTC.

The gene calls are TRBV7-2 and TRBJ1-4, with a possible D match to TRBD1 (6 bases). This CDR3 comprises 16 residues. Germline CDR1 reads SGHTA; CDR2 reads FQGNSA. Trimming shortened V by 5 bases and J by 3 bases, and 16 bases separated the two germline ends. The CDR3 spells CASSLMRAGANEKLFF. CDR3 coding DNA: TGTGCCAGCAGCCTCATGAGGGCAGGGGCTAATGAAAAACTGTTTTTT.

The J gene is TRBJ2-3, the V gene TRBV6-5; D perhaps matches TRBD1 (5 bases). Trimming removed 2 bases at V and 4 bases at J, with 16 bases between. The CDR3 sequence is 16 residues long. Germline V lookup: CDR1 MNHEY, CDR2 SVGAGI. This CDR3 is CASSYQGPPFADTQYF. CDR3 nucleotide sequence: TGTGCCAGCAGTTACCAGGGCCCCCCATTCGCAGATACGCAGTATTTT.

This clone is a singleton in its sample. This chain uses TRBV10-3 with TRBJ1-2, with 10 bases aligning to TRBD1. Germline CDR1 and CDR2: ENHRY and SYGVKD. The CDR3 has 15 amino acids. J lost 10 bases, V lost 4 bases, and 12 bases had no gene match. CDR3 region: CAISVVTGGEKDYTF. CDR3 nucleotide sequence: TGTGCCATCAGTGTCGTGACAGGGGGCGAAAAGGACTACACCTTC.

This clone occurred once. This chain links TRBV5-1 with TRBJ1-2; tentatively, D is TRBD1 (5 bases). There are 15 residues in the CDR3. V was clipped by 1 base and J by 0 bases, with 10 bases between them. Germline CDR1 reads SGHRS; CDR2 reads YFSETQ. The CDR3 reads CASSLTGPPNYGYTF. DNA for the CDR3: TGCGCCAGCAGCTTGACAGGACCCCCTAACTATGGCTACACCTTC.

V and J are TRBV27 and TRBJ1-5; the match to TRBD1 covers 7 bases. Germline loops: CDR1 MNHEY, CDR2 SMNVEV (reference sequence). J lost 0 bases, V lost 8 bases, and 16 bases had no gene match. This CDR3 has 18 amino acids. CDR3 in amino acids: CASPVRDRHYLSNQPQHF. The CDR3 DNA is TGTGCCAGCCCAGTCCGGGACAGACACTATCTTAGCAATCAGCCCCAGCATTTT.

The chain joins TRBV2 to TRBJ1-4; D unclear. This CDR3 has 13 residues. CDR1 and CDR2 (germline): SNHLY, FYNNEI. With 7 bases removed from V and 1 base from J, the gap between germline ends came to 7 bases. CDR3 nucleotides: TGTGCCAGCACGCGGGTAACTAATGAAAAACTGTTTTTT. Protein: CASTRVTNEKLFF.

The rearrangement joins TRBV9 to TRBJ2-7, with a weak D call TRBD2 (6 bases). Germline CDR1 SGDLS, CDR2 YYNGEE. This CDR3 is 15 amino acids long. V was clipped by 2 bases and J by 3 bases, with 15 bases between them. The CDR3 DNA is TGTGCCAGCAGCGTCGCCGGGACTGCATACTACGAGCAGTACTTC. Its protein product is CASSVAGTAYYEQYF.

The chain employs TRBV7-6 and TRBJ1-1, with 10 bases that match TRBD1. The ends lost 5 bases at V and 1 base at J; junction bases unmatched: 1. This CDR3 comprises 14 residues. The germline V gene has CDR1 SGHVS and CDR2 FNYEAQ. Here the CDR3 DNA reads TGTGCCAGCAGCCGGGACAGGGGGAACACTGAAGCTTTCTTT. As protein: CASSRDRGNTEAFF.

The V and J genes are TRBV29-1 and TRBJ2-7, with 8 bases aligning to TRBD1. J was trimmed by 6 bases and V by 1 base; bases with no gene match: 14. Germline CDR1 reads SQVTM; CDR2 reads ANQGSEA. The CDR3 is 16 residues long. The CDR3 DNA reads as TGCAGCGTTGAAGGGGGGCCCGGGACAGGAAACGGCGAGCAGTACTTC. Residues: CSVEGGPGTGNGEQYF.

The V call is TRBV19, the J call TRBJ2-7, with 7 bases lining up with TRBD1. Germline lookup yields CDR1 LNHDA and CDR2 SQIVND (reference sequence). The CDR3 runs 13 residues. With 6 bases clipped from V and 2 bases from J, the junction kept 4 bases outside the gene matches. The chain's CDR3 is CASRSTGAYEQYF. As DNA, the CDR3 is TGTGCCAGTAGGAGTACAGGGGCCTACGAGCAGTACTTC.

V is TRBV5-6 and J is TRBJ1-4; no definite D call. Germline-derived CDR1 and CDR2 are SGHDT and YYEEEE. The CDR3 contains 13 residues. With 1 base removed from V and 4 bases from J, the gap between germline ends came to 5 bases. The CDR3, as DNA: TGTGCCAGCAGCTTGAGGCTTAATGAAAAACTGTTTTTT. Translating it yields CASSLRLNEKLFF.

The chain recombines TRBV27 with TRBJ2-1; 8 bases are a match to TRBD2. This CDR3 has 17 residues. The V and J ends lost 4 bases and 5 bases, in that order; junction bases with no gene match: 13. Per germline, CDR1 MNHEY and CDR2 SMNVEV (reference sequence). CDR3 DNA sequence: TGTGCCAGCAGTTCCCTCCGTCCGGGGGGGCCCCACAATGAGCAGTTCTTC. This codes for CASSSLRPGGPHNEQFF.

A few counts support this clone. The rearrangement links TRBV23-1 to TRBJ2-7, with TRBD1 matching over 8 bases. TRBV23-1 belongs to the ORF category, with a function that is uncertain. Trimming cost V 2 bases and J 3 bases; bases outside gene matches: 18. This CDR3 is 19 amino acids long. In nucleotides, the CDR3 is TGCGCCAGCAGTCAACAATTCGGCAGGGGGCTAGCTCCGAACTACGAGCAGTACTTC. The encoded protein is CASSQQFGRGLAPNYEQYF.

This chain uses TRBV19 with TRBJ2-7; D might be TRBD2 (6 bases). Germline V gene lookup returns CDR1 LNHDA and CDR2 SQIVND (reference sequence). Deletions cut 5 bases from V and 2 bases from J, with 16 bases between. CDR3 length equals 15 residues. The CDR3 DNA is TGTGCCAGTAGTCCACCGGGACGGGAGACCTACGAGCAGTACTTC. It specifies CASSPPGRETYEQYF.

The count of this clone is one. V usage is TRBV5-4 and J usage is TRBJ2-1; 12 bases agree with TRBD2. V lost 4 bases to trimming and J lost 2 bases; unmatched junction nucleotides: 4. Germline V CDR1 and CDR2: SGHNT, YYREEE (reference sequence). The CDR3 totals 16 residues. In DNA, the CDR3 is TGTGCCAGCAGCCTGACTAGCGGGGGCACCTACAATGAGCAGTTCTTC. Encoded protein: CASSLTSGGTYNEQFF.